The 16 T cell receptor beta chains given below trace back to one sample, sequenced in a study of CD8+ T cells in alopecia areata. Sequencing templates came from extracted RNA that was reverse transcribed into cDNA. Assay: immunoSEQ multiplex PCR; the TCRdb copy retains only in-frame clones and omits some. The table lists around 190,000 clones, around three fifths of them singletons. As for treatment: oral pan-JAK inhibitor, 5-10 mg twice daily. This sample comprised CD4+ T cells sorted from blood, obtained around week 47, from a patient treated with tofacitinib. These TCRs come from a human donor with alopecia areata.

The V and J genes are TRBV4-3 and TRBJ2-2, with 11 bases that match TRBD1. Germline V lookup: CDR1 LGHNA, CDR2 YSLEER. The V segment lost 4 bases and the J segment 6 bases; nucleotides outside the gene matches: 10. There are 17 residues in the CDR3. CDR3: CASSPGTGGVRAGELFF. In DNA form, the CDR3 reads TGCGCCAGCAGCCCCGGGACAGGGGGTGTGCGTGCCGGGGAGCTGTTTTTT.

The rearrangement links TRBV27 to TRBJ1-6, with TRBD1 identical over 7 bases. The J segment lost 10 bases and the V segment lost 4 bases, leaving 10 bases of the junction unmatched. Germline-derived CDR1 and CDR2 are MNHEY and SMNVEV (reference sequence). This CDR3 spans 15 amino acids. Here the CDR3 DNA reads TGTGCCAGCAGTTCGATCCCGGGACAGATCTCACCCCTCCACTTT. Its translation: CASSSIPGQISPLHF.

The chain carries TRBV7-9 and TRBJ1-6; 9 bases map to TRBD1. Germline-derived CDR1 and CDR2 are SEHNR and FQNEAQ (reference sequence). This CDR3 region has 16 residues. With V trimmed by 0 bases and J by 7 bases, 4 bases remained unmatched. CDR3 sequence: CASSLALGTGNSPLHF. CDR3 coding DNA: TGTGCCAGCAGCTTAGCGCTAGGGACAGGGAATTCACCCCTCCACTTT.

J is TRBJ1-2 and V is TRBV6-1; 7 bases map to TRBD1. Losses at the gene ends were 2 bases for V and 7 bases for J; bases not matched to a gene: 10. The CDR3 covers 15 residues. Germline CDR1 and CDR2: MNHNS and SASEGT. This CDR3 reads CASSEQPTGVVGYTF. Written as DNA, the CDR3 is TGTGCCAGCAGTGAACAACCCACAGGGGTGGTTGGCTACACCTTC.

The CDR3 protein is CSVSRGSNEKLFF. The CDR3, as DNA: TGCAGCGTCTCGAGGGGGTCTAATGAAAAACTGTTTTTT. The chain couples TRBV29-1 to TRBJ1-4; possible D gene TRBD1, 6 bases. The CDR3 has 13 amino acids. Trimming pared 6 bases from V and 3 bases from J, leaving 11 bases between. Germline values: CDR1 SQVTM, CDR2 ANQGSEA.

The chain couples TRBV18 to TRBJ1-5; tentatively, D is TRBD1 (6 bases). CDR1 is KGHSH, CDR2 LQKENI, per germline. CDR3 length: 15 amino acids. V was shortened by 4 bases and J by 2 bases, with 12 bases between the two germline ends. This CDR3 reads CASSRQDSGNQPQHF. The DNA of the CDR3 is TGTGCCAGCTCACGACAGGACAGTGGCAATCAGCCCCAGCATTTT.

The chain employs TRBV5-1 and TRBJ2-7; 8 bases are a match to TRBD1. The CDR3 spans 15 residues. Per the germline V gene, CDR1 is SGHRS and CDR2 is YFSETQ. V dropped 2 bases and J dropped 0; count of bases not matched to a gene: 4. The DNA of the CDR3 is TGCGCCAGCAGCTTTGGGACAGGCTTCTCCTACGAGCAGTACTTC. It yields the protein CASSFGTGFSYEQYF.

This clone was counted a single time. The V gene is TRBV4-3, the J gene TRBJ2-5, with D possibly being TRBD1 or TRBD2 (5 bases each). Germline assignment: CDR1 LGHNA and CDR2 YSLEER. The CDR3 is 15 residues long. V was pared by 3 bases and J by 4 bases, with 15 bases between. The CDR3 spells CASSHRGGGRETQYF. The CDR3 DNA reads TGCGCCAGCAGCCATAGAGGTGGGGGACGAGAGACCCAGTACTTC.

The chain couples TRBV5-1 to TRBJ2-2, with TRBD1 identical over 7 bases. V lost 5 bases, J lost 4 bases, and 8 bases stayed unmatched. This CDR3 is 15 amino acids long. CDR1 SGHRS and CDR2 YFSETQ come from the germline V gene. The CDR3 region is CASSSGDRATGELFF. The CDR3 DNA reads TGCGCCAGCAGTTCTGGAGACAGGGCCACCGGGGAGCTGTTTTTT.

This chain connects TRBV29-1 to TRBJ2-3; D uncertain. Germline V gene data show CDR1 as SQVTM and CDR2 as ANQGSEA. This CDR3 region has 15 residues. V gave up 3 bases and J gave up 5 bases, with 18 bases separating them. As DNA, the CDR3 is TGCAGCGTTGAGGCGTGGTCTAAGGGCAGAGATACGCAGTATTTT. It yields the protein CSVEAWSKGRDTQYF.

Turning to this clone: Within the sample, other DNA sequences also encode this same CDR3. The V and J genes are TRBV14 and TRBJ2-7; D ambiguous. The CDR3 runs to 14 residues. Germline values: CDR1 SGHDN, CDR2 FVKESK. The V end was cut by 3 bases, the J end by 2 bases, with 11 bases between. Here the CDR3 DNA reads TGTGCCAGCAGCCACCCGCCAGCTCCCTACGAGCAGTACTTC. Translating it yields CASSHPPAPYEQYF.

The genes are TRBV5-6 and TRBJ1-1; D ambiguous. Germline lookup yields CDR1 SGHDT and CDR2 YYEEEE. This CDR3 has 14 residues. V lost 0 bases and J lost 1, with 7 bases in between. The CDR3 spells CASSLGRTNTEAFF. In DNA form, the CDR3 reads TGTGCCAGCAGCTTGGGACGGACGAACACTGAAGCTTTCTTT.

V is TRBV29-1 and J is TRBJ2-6; D call uncertain. With 5 bases removed from V and 0 bases from J, the gap between germline ends came to 5 bases. The CDR3 contains 13 residues. Germline V gene sequence: CDR1 SQVTM, CDR2 ANQGSEA. This chain's CDR3 is CSVIISGANVLTF. In DNA form, the CDR3 reads TGCAGCGTTATAATCTCTGGGGCCAACGTCCTGACTTTC.

This chain links TRBV29-1 with TRBJ2-5; D is perhaps TRBD1 or TRBD2 (7 bases each). Germline V gene lookup returns CDR1 SQVTM and CDR2 ANQGSEA. The CDR3 runs to 12 residues. The CDR3 sequence: CQGGDGASTQYF. The CDR3 bases are TGCCAGGGGGGGGATGGGGCCAGTACCCAGTACTTC.

This clone appeared a few times. The chain combines TRBV30 with TRBJ1-2, with 7 nucleotides matching TRBD1. Trimming cost V 1 base and J 6 bases; bases outside gene matches: 8. The CDR3 runs 14 residues. CDR1 GTSNPN and CDR2 SVGIG come from the germline V gene (reference sequence). The CDR3 loop reads CAWSAGDSQHGYTF. CDR3 nucleotide sequence: TGTGCCTGGAGTGCCGGGGACAGCCAACATGGCTACACCTTC. The entire variable domain, with the rest obtained from reference TRBV30 and TRBJ1-2, is as follows: SQTIHQWPATLVQPVGSPLSLECTVEGTSNPNLYWYRQAAGRGLQLLFYSVGIGQISSEVPQNLSASRPQDRQFILSSKKLLLSDSGFYLCAWSAGDSQHGYTFGSGTRLTVV.

V is TRBV30 and J is TRBJ2-3; D could derive from TRBD1 or TRBD2 (5 bases each). V shed 0 bases and J shed 2 bases, with 9 bases lying between them. CDR3 length equals 14 residues. Germline lookup yields CDR1 GTSNPN and CDR2 SVGIG (reference sequence). CDR3 in amino acids: CAWSVEGYTDTQYF. In DNA, the CDR3 is TGTGCCTGGAGTGTAGAGGGGTACACAGATACGCAGTATTTT.